This T cell receptor (beta chain) was sequenced during a study of blood T cell repertoires in COVID-19. The ends lost 6 bases at V and 5 bases at J; junction bases unmatched: 13. Germline V lookup: CDR1 ENHRY, CDR2 SYGVKD. The CDR3 has 16 amino acids. Profiled with immunoSEQ multiplex PCR; TCRdb holds only in-frame clones, not every one. The sample shows 130,000 or so clones, approximately 86% of them seen only once. This receptor was taken from a woman aged 55-70 years with acute or convalescent COVID-19. This sequence joins TRBV10-3 and TRBJ2-7; 10 bases are shared with TRBD1. Sequencing was done on a sample of peripheral blood. The CDR3 DNA is TGTGCCATCAGCCACAACGCGGACAGGGGGGCAAACGAGCAGTACTTC. Translating gives CAISHNADRGANEQYF.